These 12 T cell receptor beta chains originate from one sample sequenced in a study of T cell clonotyping in hematopoietic cell transplantation (dated by TCRdb to the early 2020s). The library relied on the immunoSEQ multiplex PCR assay. TCRdb carries this immuneACCESS record with in-frame sequences only. Its versions omit some clonotypes, under half of them owing to an unresolved V gene in the studies checked, with the rest unexplained. Across this sample there are some 16,000 clones, with about two thirds seen only once. Around 11% of the sample is in the top ten clones. This sample's time point label indicates: 30 days after allo-HCT. The source material was PBMCs, sampled 30 days after allogeneic stem cell transplant. These receptors all come from a male patient aged 50 to 59 who had an allogeneic stem cell transplant from an unrelated donor, so T cells may come from the graft donor. Some clones in this sample may be carry-over from other donors' samples.

This clone has more than one count but fewer than ten. The chain links TRBV28 to TRBJ1-5; the D is unclear. The CDR3 is 14 residues long. The germline V gene encodes CDR1 MDHEN and CDR2 SYDVKM. Between the trimmed V and J ends, which lost 6 bases and 2 bases, there was a span of 11 bases. CDR3: CASRSRRRNQPQHF. CDR3 DNA: TGTGCCAGCAGATCGAGGCGCCGCAATCAGCCCCAGCATTTT.

The chain has TRBV6-1 and TRBJ2-5; the D gene is possibly TRBD1 (5 bases). V dropped 10 bases and J dropped 4 bases, with 13 bases sitting between them. This CDR3 is built from 12 residues. Germline CDR1 is MNHNS and CDR2 is SASEGT. The DNA for the CDR3 is TGTGCCACCGGCAGGGTGGGAGAGACCCAGTACTTC. Translation gives CATGRVGETQYF.

The chain joins TRBV5-1 to TRBJ1-1; 9 bases align to TRBD1. Losses at the gene ends were 4 bases for V and 4 bases for J; bases not matched to a gene: 5. The CDR3 consists of 14 residues. Germline assignment: CDR1 SGHRS and CDR2 YFSETQ. The CDR3 is CASSAQGASTEAFF. The DNA of the CDR3 is TGCGCCAGCAGCGCACAGGGGGCGAGCACTGAAGCTTTCTTT.

This clone was counted between two and nine times. The chain carries TRBV5-1 and TRBJ2-5; no definite D call. Germline loops: CDR1 SGHRS, CDR2 YFSETQ. The CDR3 has 11 amino acids. V was shortened by 3 bases and J by 5 bases, with 5 bases between the two germline ends. The CDR3 DNA reads as TGCGCCAGCAGCTCCATCGAGACCCAGTACTTC. Translated: CASSSIETQYF.

This rearrangement joins TRBV7-2 to TRBJ2-2; D gene ambiguous. This CDR3 is 12 amino acids long. V was trimmed by 8 bases and J by 3 bases, leaving 7 bases between them. Germline V gene sequence: CDR1 SGHTA, CDR2 FQGNSA. CDR3 protein: CASSTYTGELFF. CDR3 sequence (DNA): TGTGCCAGCTCGACCTACACCGGGGAGCTGTTTTTT.

The chain carries TRBV30 and TRBJ2-7; 12 nucleotides agree with TRBD2. CDR3 length: 18 residues. Germline trimming cut 1 base from V and 3 bases from J; bases unmatched to any gene: 13. From germline, CDR1 is GTSNPN and CDR2 SVGIG (reference sequence). The CDR3 nucleotides are TGTGCCTGGAGTGCTTTGTCAACTAGCGGGAGGAACCTCTACGAGCAGTACTTC. Encoded protein: CAWSALSTSGRNLYEQYF.

The rearrangement uses TRBV20-1 and TRBJ2-7, with D hard to call. V shed 6 bases and J shed 7 bases, with 13 bases lying between them. The CDR3 is 11 residues long. Germline assignment: CDR1 DFQATT and CDR2 SNEGSKA (reference sequence). The CDR3 spells CSANPQGEQYF. The CDR3 DNA follows: TGCAGTGCCAATCCCCAAGGGGAGCAGTACTTC.

The V gene is TRBV30, the J gene TRBJ2-2; D may be TRBD1 (5 bases). Trimming took 4 bases from V and 4 from J, leaving 7 bases between them. The CDR3 totals 12 residues. Germline values: CDR1 GTSNPN, CDR2 SVGIG (reference sequence). DNA for the CDR3: TGTGCCTGGACAGGGCTCACCGGGGAGCTGTTTTTT. Its protein is CAWTGLTGELFF.

This chain links TRBV9 with TRBJ2-3; TRBD2 matches at 9 bases. The CDR3 is 13 residues long. J lost 5 bases, V lost 9 bases, and 7 bases had no gene match. The germline gives CDR1 SGDLS, CDR2 YYNGEE. The CDR3 loop is CATGGGAQDTQYF. For the CDR3, the DNA is TGTGCCACCGGCGGGGGGGCCCAAGATACGCAGTATTTT.

This clone was recorded a few times. This chain uses TRBV7-9 with TRBJ1-2; 8 bases fit TRBD1. The V gene's germline CDR1 is SEHNR and CDR2 FQNEAQ (reference sequence). This CDR3 is built from 16 residues. The V and J ends lost 5 bases and 0 bases, in that order; junction bases with no gene match: 8. CDR3 bases: TGTGCCAGCAGCCGGGGACAGGCGTTAGCTAACTATGGCTACACCTTC. As protein: CASSRGQALANYGYTF.

V and J are TRBV30 and TRBJ1-1; D remains ambiguous. Trimming took off 3 bases at V and 4 bases at J, with 18 bases between the two ends. Germline V gene data show CDR1 as GTSNPN and CDR2 as SVGIG (reference sequence). CDR3 length: 15 residues. The CDR3 DNA reads as TGTGCCTGGAGAATCTCTGACTTTGGTGGCACTGAAGCTTTCTTT. As protein: CAWRISDFGGTEAFF.

This clone was counted a few times. This chain links TRBV28 with TRBJ1-5; no definite D call. V was cut by 3 bases and J by 6 bases, with 12 bases left in between. The CDR3 is 14 amino acids. The germline gives CDR1 MDHEN, CDR2 SYDVKM. The CDR3 region has the DNA TGTGCCAGCAGTTTGGGAGGACCTGGTCAGCCCCAGCATTTT. This translates into CASSLGGPGQPQHF.